This entry lists 7 T cell receptor beta chains sequenced from one sample in a study of human T cells and chemical hapten exposure. Time point in this sample: patch test 1, 2 weeks after DPC sensitization. Treatment described: therapeutic diphenylcyclopropenone sensitization with weekly scalp DPC. TCRdb ran MiXCR on the RACE reads and lists one entry per CDR3 protein. The sample holds 75,000 to 100,000 distinct CDR3 sequences; over 10% are singletons and the top ten take approximately 2%. Here the sequenced sample was whole blood, taken in connection with sensitization to the hapten diphenylcyclopropenone (DPC). The receptors here all came from a woman between 35 and 50 years old with alopecia areata. Some clones in this sample may be carry-over from other donors' samples.

The V gene is TRBV4-3, the J gene TRBJ2-7, with D possibly being TRBD2 (6 bases). The CDR3 has 15 residues. Germline CDR1 reads LGHNA; CDR2 reads YSLEER. V was trimmed by 0 bases and J by 6 bases, leaving 15 bases between them. Here the CDR3 reads CASSQEANRGIEQYF. The CDR3 DNA follows: TGCGCCAGCAGCCAAGAAGCAAATCGGGGGATCGAGCAGTACTTC.

The chain combines TRBV28 with TRBJ1-1; D unclear. V was trimmed by 3 bases and J by 4 bases, leaving 12 bases between them. Germline V gene data show CDR1 as MDHEN and CDR2 as SYDVKM. This CDR3 contains 14 residues. CDR3 in DNA: TGTGCCAGCAGTTTTGGGCGAGTGGGCACTGAAGCTTTCTTT. Residues: CASSFGRVGTEAFF. The full variable domain, in which reference TRBV28 and TRBJ1-1 provide the parts outside the CDR3, is DVKVTQSSRYLVKRTGEKVFLECVQDMDHENMFWYRQDPGLGLRLIYFSYDVKMKEKGDIPEGYSVSREKKERFSLILESASTNQTSMYLCASSFGRVGTEAFFGQGTRLTVV.

The V gene is TRBV29-1, the J gene TRBJ1-5, with 11 nucleotides matching TRBD1. The CDR3 spans 14 residues. CDR1 is SQVTM, CDR2 ANQGSEA, per germline. Germline trimming cut 6 bases from V and 6 bases from J; bases unmatched to any gene: 7. The CDR3 DNA reads as TGCAGCGTGGCCGGGACAGGGGGGAGTCAGCCCCAGCATTTT. This codes for CSVAGTGGSQPQHF.

This chain connects TRBV5-5 to TRBJ2-7, with D maybe TRBD1 (6 bases). Trimming cost V 0 bases and J 3 bases, with 10 bases left between them. This CDR3 has 14 residues. Germline CDR1 SGHKS, CDR2 YYEKEE (reference sequence). CDR3 nucleotide sequence: TGTGCCAGCAGCTTGGGGACAGATTACTACGAGCAGTACTTC. Translated: CASSLGTDYYEQYF.

This clonotype was seen ten or more times. The DNA of the CDR3 is TGTGCCAGCAGCGATACCTGGGCCTGGGAGCAGTATTTT. It translates to CASSDTWAWEQYF. The gene calls are TRBV25-1 and TRBJ2-3; D is undetermined. Germline assignment: CDR1 MGHDK and CDR2 SYGVNS. The CDR3 consists of 13 residues. V dropped 6 bases and J dropped 11 bases, with 18 bases sitting between them.

This clonotype has just a few counts. The chain couples TRBV21-1 to TRBJ2-7; the table gives TRBD2 as D, unverified against the DNA. TRBV21-1 is noted as a pseudogene. The CDR3 totals 19 residues. The CDR3 region is CASSIWAPGLVLWIYEQYF. CDR3 in DNA: TGTGCCAGCAGCATCTGGGCCCCGGGACTAGTCCTCTGGATCTACGAGCAGTACTTC.

The V call is TRBV19, the J call TRBJ2-1; TRBD2 might be the D (6 bases). CDR3 length: 16 amino acids. V lost 3 bases and J 0 bases, leaving 12 bases between the germline ends. CDR1 LNHDA and CDR2 SQIVND come from the germline V gene (reference sequence). CDR3 in amino acids: CASSIRRGSSYNEQFF. CDR3 nucleotide sequence: TGTGCCAGTAGTATTAGGCGGGGTAGCTCCTACAATGAGCAGTTCTTC.